The 11 T cell receptor beta chains presented below share a single source sample, sequenced in a study of early T cells in non-severe SARS-CoV-2 infection (dated by TCRdb to the early 2020s). The library relied on 5' RACE. Sequencing was carried out with a NextSeq 500. The public sequencing data were trimmed at Q25 with fastp and processed into clonotypes with MiXCR by TCRdb, which kept only in-frame beta chains. Rows matching on CDR3 protein sequence are summarized as one entry with the most common DNA and genes. The sample records roughly 58,000 distinct CDR3 sequences, approximately 6% of which are singletons. The ten largest clones take up 3.5% to 4% of the sample. Sequencing was carried out using whole blood. The source of these receptors is an adult who was a healthcare worker with PCR-confirmed SARS-CoV-2 infection or an uninfected control (not recorded which).

In this sample, this clonotype turned up many times. This chain connects TRBV4-3 to TRBJ1-6; TRBD1 is a possible D gene (5 bases). V lost 6 bases and J lost 0, with 6 bases in between. The CDR3 spans 14 residues. CDR1 LGHNA and CDR2 YSLEER come from the germline V gene. CDR3 nucleotide sequence: TGCGCCAGCAGGGGGGGCTCCTATAATTCACCCCTCCACTTT. Encoded protein: CASRGGSYNSPLHF.

At least ten counts were recorded for this clonotype. The genes are TRBV20-1 and TRBJ1-1; D is possibly TRBD1 (5 bases). V gave up 0 bases and J gave up 2 bases, with 16 bases separating them. CDR3 length equals 16 residues. Germline V gene sequence: CDR1 DFQATT, CDR2 SNEGSKA (reference sequence). CDR3 sequence (DNA): TGCAGTGCTAGAGATCAGGGCAGGGTAGGAAACACTGAAGCTTTCTTT. This sequence encodes CSARDQGRVGNTEAFF.

This clonotype has just a few counts. The rearrangement uses TRBV30 and TRBJ1-2; D is possibly TRBD1 (6 bases). This CDR3 has 11 residues. Germline V gives CDR1 GTSNPN, CDR2 SVGIG (reference sequence). The V end was cut by 5 bases, the J end by 2 bases, with 6 bases between. CDR3 DNA: TGTGCCTGGGACAGGAACTATGGCTACACCTTC. Translating it yields CAWDRNYGYTF.

This clonotype was seen ten or more times. The rearrangement uses TRBV6-5 and TRBJ2-1; 12 positions agree with TRBD2. Trimming removed 7 bases from V and 5 bases from J; junction bases left unmatched: 9. This CDR3 comprises 16 residues. Germline assignment: CDR1 MNHEY and CDR2 SVGAGI. CDR3 residues: CASTSTSGGFNNEQFF. Written as DNA, the CDR3 is TGTGCCAGCACCTCGACTAGCGGGGGCTTCAACAATGAGCAGTTCTTC.

This clonotype was counted a few times. V gene TRBV4-3 combines with J gene TRBJ2-3, with TRBD2 matching over 14 bases. This CDR3 has 18 amino acids. After removal of 0 bases from V and 4 bases from J, the junction contained 6 bases not matched to a gene. Germline V gene data show CDR1 as LGHNA and CDR2 as YSLEER. The CDR3 region is CASSQEIPGLAGADTQYF. CDR3 in DNA: TGCGCCAGCAGCCAAGAAATTCCGGGACTAGCGGGGGCAGATACGCAGTATTTT.

This clonotype was counted ten times or more. This chain links TRBV29-1 with TRBJ2-1, with 9 bases lining up with TRBD1. CDR1 and CDR2 (germline): SQVTM, ANQGSEA. The CDR3 length is 13 residues. V was pared by 5 bases and J by 7 bases, with 6 bases of the junction left unmatched. The CDR3 DNA follows: TGCAGCGTTCCGGGACAGGGATATAATGAGCAGTTCTTC. Protein: CSVPGQGYNEQFF.

Many counts were recorded for this clonotype. The J gene is TRBJ1-5, the V gene TRBV6-1; no clear D gene. There are 13 residues in the CDR3. The V end was cut by 2 bases, the J end by 5 bases, with 7 bases between. Germline V lookup: CDR1 MNHNS, CDR2 SASEGT. The CDR3 DNA follows: TGTGCCAGCAGTGAATCAAGGTATCAGCCCCAGCATTTT. Its translation is CASSESRYQPQHF.

This clonotype came up many times. This chain links TRBV6-5 with TRBJ1-2; tentative D call: TRBD1 (5 bases). This CDR3 has 12 residues. V was clipped by 4 bases and J by 5 bases, with 8 bases between them. CDR1 and CDR2 (germline): MNHEY, SVGAGI. The CDR3 spells CASSSGVYGYTF. The CDR3 region has the DNA TGTGCCAGCAGTTCGGGGGTGTATGGCTACACCTTC.

The chain employs TRBV7-2 and TRBJ1-5; 10 bases agree with TRBD1. Losses at the gene ends were 5 bases for V and 5 bases for J; bases not matched to a gene: 6. The CDR3 loop spans 15 amino acids. Germline V lookup: CDR1 SGHTA, CDR2 FQGNSA. CDR3 amino acids: CASSPDRGGDQPQHF. CDR3 nucleotides: TGTGCCAGCAGCCCGGACAGGGGGGGGGATCAGCCCCAGCATTTT. Supplemented by reference TRBV7-2 and TRBJ1-5, the full variable domain reads GAGVSQSPSNKVTEKGKDVELRCDPISGHTALYWYRQSLGQGLEFLIYFQGNSAPDKSGLPSDRFSAERTGGSVSTLTIQRTQQEDSAVYLCASSPDRGGDQPQHFGDGTRLSIL.

This clonotype was counted ten times or more. The chain has TRBV11-2 and TRBJ2-7; D not resolved. Germline V gene lookup returns CDR1 SGHAT and CDR2 FQNNGV. CDR3 size: 13 residues. V lost 5 bases to trimming and J lost 0 bases, with 8 bases between them. The CDR3 loop is CASSRTVSYEQYF. CDR3 coding DNA: TGTGCCAGCAGCCGGACGGTCTCCTACGAGCAGTACTTC.

This clonotype has ten or more counts. V is TRBV20-1 and J is TRBJ2-3; 7 bases agree with TRBD1. The CDR3 covers 12 residues. In germline, CDR1 is DFQATT, CDR2 SNEGSKA (reference sequence). Trimming at V came to 6 bases and at J to 5 bases, leaving 5 bases not matched to a gene. The CDR3 region has the DNA TGCAGTGCGCGGACAGGAGGAGATACGCAGTATTTT. It specifies CSARTGGDTQYF.